These 32 T cell receptor beta chains were sequenced from one sample in a study of vaccination effects on CD4 cells after COVID-19. Sequencing in the ViraFEST assay came after antigen-specific CD4+ T cells had been expanded with viral peptide pools, which were used to stimulate PBMC. Culture lasted around eleven days before CD4+ T cell isolation. Each person got two doses of an mRNA SARS-CoV-2 vaccine, BNT162b2 or mRNA-1273. For these receptors, no antigen is known. Data came from immunoSEQ multiplex PCR; TCRdb stores just in-frame clones and leaves some out. The table records about 69,000 clones, 70% to 75% of them present only once. Sequencing used CD4+ T cells from PBMCs cultured with HCoV-229E spike peptides, obtained after COVID-19 vaccination. These receptors were taken from a human donor who received a COVID-19 vaccine.

This chain connects TRBV5-1 to TRBJ2-7; perhaps TRBD2 as D (7 bases). The germline V gene has CDR1 SGHRS and CDR2 YFSETQ. CDR3 length equals 14 residues. V was trimmed by 4 bases and J by 5 bases, leaving 16 bases between them. CDR3 region: CASSLGWGGDEQYV. Here the CDR3 DNA reads TGCGCCAGCAGCCTGGGATGGGGGGGCGACGAGCAGTACGTC.

This clone was detected a few times. The chain combines TRBV4-1 with TRBJ2-1; no clear D gene. V gave up 4 bases and J gave up 4 bases, with 14 bases separating them. The CDR3 is 15 residues long. Looked up from germline, CDR1 is MGHRA and CDR2 is YSYEKL. The CDR3 loop is CASSLIPVGYNEQFF. Written as DNA, the CDR3 is TGCGCCAGCAGCCTTATCCCCGTAGGGTACAATGAGCAGTTCTTC.

This clone was observed once. CDR3 region: CASRPTGTPNTGELFF. The CDR3 DNA follows: TGCGCCAGCAGACCCACAGGGACCCCGAACACCGGGGAGCTGTTTTTT. This chain uses TRBV5-1 with TRBJ2-2, with a weak D call TRBD1 (6 bases). V was pared by 5 bases and J by 0 bases, with 14 bases between. Germline lookup yields CDR1 SGHRS and CDR2 YFSETQ. The CDR3 has 16 amino acids. Full variable domain (outside the CDR3, taken from reference TRBV5-1 and TRBJ2-2): KAGVTQTPRYLIKTRGQQVTLSCSPISGHRSVSWYQQTPGQGLQFLFEYFSETQRNKGNFPGRFSGRQFSNSRSEMNVSTLELGDSALYLCASRPTGTPNTGELFFGEGSRLTVL.

This clone is judged medium-sized. This chain links TRBV5-1 with TRBJ2-5; no reliable D call. The CDR3 spans 14 residues. V lost 0 bases to trimming and J lost 0 bases, with 6 bases between them. Per the germline V gene, CDR1 is SGHRS and CDR2 is YFSETQ. In DNA, the CDR3 is TGCGCCAGCAGCTTGGCCGACCACCAAGAGACCCAGTACTTC. Protein: CASSLADHQETQYF.

V usage is TRBV2 and J usage is TRBJ2-2; D perhaps matches TRBD1 (8 bases). This CDR3 contains 19 residues. V dropped 2 bases and J dropped 0 bases, with 19 bases sitting between them. CDR1 and CDR2 (germline): SNHLY, FYNNEI. CDR3 DNA sequence: TGTGCCAGCAGTGAATACGGACAGGGAAGCGGGGCGAACACCGGGGAGCTGTTTTTT. Protein sequence: CASSEYGQGSGANTGELFF.

The V call is TRBV5-1, the J call TRBJ1-2, with D perhaps matching TRBD1 (6 bases). The germline CDR1 and CDR2 sequences are SGHRS and YFSETQ. V shed 2 bases and J shed 3 bases, with 14 bases lying between them. This CDR3 has 15 residues. CDR3 DNA: TGCGCCAGCAGCTTCCTGACAGGACCTGACTATGGCTACACCTTC. Translation: CASSFLTGPDYGYTF.

The gene calls are TRBV7-9 and TRBJ1-4; TRBD1 aligns across 7 bases. Germline lookup yields CDR1 SEHNR and CDR2 FQNEAQ (reference sequence). The V segment lost 5 bases and the J segment 11 bases; nucleotides outside the gene matches: 14. The CDR3 extends over 15 amino acids. CDR3 nucleotide sequence: TGTGCCAGCAGCGCCGGCTGGCAGGGGGTACGGAAACTGTTTTTT. This translates into CASSAGWQGVRKLFF.

The chain employs TRBV2 and TRBJ2-2, with D perhaps matching TRBD1 (6 bases). The CDR3 is made up of 14 amino acids. Germline V gene data show CDR1 as SNHLY and CDR2 as FYNNEI. V lost 11 bases and J lost 3, with 16 bases in between. The CDR3 DNA reads TGTGCCTGCACCGGGACACCCTACACCGGGGAGCTGTTTTTT. Translation: CACTGTPYTGELFF.

The chain carries TRBV15 and TRBJ2-1; possible D gene TRBD1, 6 bases. V lost 8 bases and J 10 bases, leaving 21 bases between the germline ends. Per germline, CDR1 LNHNV and CDR2 YYDKDF (reference sequence). The CDR3 is 14 amino acids. The DNA for the CDR3 is TGTGCCACCGCCGCTGGGGGCGCAGTAAAGGAGCAGTTCTTC. Protein: CATAAGGAVKEQFF.

CDR3 residues: CASSGTTGQGTANTIYF. CDR3 nucleotides: TGTGCCAGCAGTGGGACTACGGGACAGGGGACCGCAAACACCATATATTTT. The chain recombines TRBV25-1 with TRBJ1-3; 10 bases line up with TRBD1. Trimming removed 4 bases from V and 6 bases from J; junction bases left unmatched: 12. The CDR3 is made up of 17 amino acids. CDR1 MGHDK and CDR2 SYGVNS come from the germline V gene. The full variable domain, rest sourced from reference TRBV25-1 and TRBJ1-3, is EADIYQTPRYLVIGTGKKITLECSQTMGHDKMYWYQQDPGMELHLIHYSYGVNSTEKGDLSSESTVSRIRTEHFPLTLESARPSHTSQYLCASSGTTGQGTANTIYFGEGSWLTVV.

This chain uses TRBV9 with TRBJ1-4; D unresolved. The CDR3 covers 15 residues. The germline V and J ends were trimmed by 4 bases and 0 bases, with 10 bases remaining between them. Germline CDR1 and CDR2: SGDLS and YYNGEE. The CDR3, as DNA: TGTGCCAGCAGCTCGACGGAATCAACTAATGAAAAACTGTTTTTT. This translates into CASSSTESTNEKLFF. Variable domain in full (rest from reference TRBV9 and TRBJ1-4): DSGVTQTPKHLITATGQRVTLRCSPRSGDLSVYWYQQSLDQGLQFLIQYYNGEERAKGNILERFSAQQFPDLHSELNLSSLELGDSALYFCASSSTESTNEKLFFGSGTQLSVL.

This clone was seen only once. V usage is TRBV7-2 and J usage is TRBJ1-1, with D hard to call. CDR3 length: 13 amino acids. Trimming left V 1 base short and J 4 bases short, with 7 bases between. CDR1 is SGHTA, CDR2 FQGNSA, per germline. CDR3 sequence: CASSLVALTEAFF. The CDR3 DNA sequence: TGTGCCAGCAGCTTAGTGGCCCTCACTGAAGCTTTCTTT.

V and J are TRBV5-1 and TRBJ1-1, with TRBD1 matching over 9 bases. The CDR3 spans 15 residues. Germline CDR1 reads SGHRS; CDR2 reads YFSETQ. V trimming: 4 bases; J trimming: 1 base; junction bases outside the gene matches: 5. This CDR3 is CASSQRTGANTEAFF. Written as DNA, the CDR3 is TGCGCCAGCAGCCAACGGACAGGGGCGAACACTGAAGCTTTCTTT.

A remark on this clone: Other DNA sequences in this specimen translate into the identical CDR3. This chain links TRBV9 with TRBJ1-3, with D unclear. The V end was cut by 0 bases, the J end by 4 bases, with 8 bases between. Germline loops: CDR1 SGDLS, CDR2 YYNGEE. This CDR3 contains 14 residues. CDR3 residues: CASSVGTSGNTIYF. CDR3 DNA sequence: TGTGCCAGCAGCGTAGGGACCTCAGGAAACACCATATATTTT. Full variable domain (outside the CDR3, taken from reference TRBV9 and TRBJ1-3): DSGVTQTPKHLITATGQRVTLRCSPRSGDLSVYWYQQSLDQGLQFLIQYYNGEERAKGNILERFSAQQFPDLHSELNLSSLELGDSALYFCASSVGTSGNTIYFGEGSWLTVV.

V gene TRBV5-4 combines with J gene TRBJ2-4; D possibly matches TRBD1 or TRBD2 (5 bases each). Trimming pared 4 bases from V and 0 bases from J, leaving 14 bases between. The germline gives CDR1 SGHNT, CDR2 YYREEE (reference sequence). This CDR3 region has 16 residues. The CDR3 DNA reads TGTGCCAGCAGCACCGCCGGGGCACTAGCCAAAAACATTCAGTACTTC. Its protein product is CASSTAGALAKNIQYF. Full variable domain (remainder filled in from reference TRBV5-4 and TRBJ2-4): ETGVTQSPTHLIKTRGQQVTLRCSSQSGHNTVSWYQQALGQGPQFIFQYYREEENGRGNFPPRFSGLQFPNYSSELNVNALELDDSALYLCASSTAGALAKNIQYFGAGTRLSVL.

This clone has just one count. The chain couples TRBV7-9 to TRBJ1-1; D remains unclear. Trimming pared 3 bases from V and 2 bases from J, leaving 10 bases between. This CDR3 spans 14 amino acids. CDR1 is SEHNR, CDR2 FQNEAQ, per germline (reference sequence). CDR3 DNA sequence: TGTGCCAGCAGCTTTGGACGGTTTAACACTGAAGCTTTCTTT. It codes for CASSFGRFNTEAFF.

This clone was observed a few times. CDR3 sequence reads: CASIPNGAIGNQPQHF. The CDR3 bases are TGTGCCAGTATCCCCAATGGGGCTATCGGCAATCAGCCCCAGCATTTT. The rearrangement links TRBV19 to TRBJ1-5; D is perhaps TRBD1 (5 bases). Germline CDR1 is LNHDA and CDR2 is SQIVND (reference sequence). Trimming pared 7 bases from V and 2 bases from J, leaving 18 bases between. This CDR3 spans 16 amino acids.

V usage is TRBV18 and J usage is TRBJ1-3; D is ambiguous. Germline lookup yields CDR1 KGHSH and CDR2 LQKENI. There are 14 residues in the CDR3. Between the trimmed V and J ends, which lost 0 bases and 7 bases, there was a span of 10 bases. The CDR3: CASSPPPFGNTIYF. The CDR3 DNA reads as TGTGCCAGCTCACCACCCCCTTTTGGGAACACCATATATTTT.

V usage is TRBV12-3 or TRBV12-4 and J usage is TRBJ1-2; no clear D. The CDR3 covers 13 residues. Trimming cost V 5 bases and J 4 bases, with 11 bases left between them. The CDR3, as DNA: TGTGCCAGCAGTCCCATGGGCTCCTATGGCTACACCTTC. Protein product: CASSPMGSYGYTF.

About this clone itself: One end of the junction is discordant with germline, which a read error may explain. The chain uses TRBV7-2 and TRBJ1-2; D unresolved. CDR3 length: 16 residues. Germline assignment: CDR1 SGHTA and CDR2 FQGNSA. The CDR3 bases are TGTGCCAGCAGCTTACAGGCGGGCAGCTCTCCCTATCGCTACACCTTC. Amino acids: CASSLQAGSSPYRYTF.

The chain couples TRBV14 to TRBJ2-6, with TRBD2 matching over 11 bases. Germline CDR1 and CDR2: SGHDN and FVKESK. CDR3 length: 18 amino acids. V lost 1 base to trimming and J lost 3 bases; unmatched junction nucleotides: 5. The CDR3 DNA follows: TGTGCCAGCAGCCAAGGTAGCGGGGGGGGCGTTGGGGCCAACGTCCTGACTTTC. It is translated as CASSQGSGGGVGANVLTF.

The sample holds a few counts of this clone. V gene TRBV2 combines with J gene TRBJ2-7; TRBD2 aligns across 8 bases. The V and J ends lost 5 bases and 6 bases, in that order; junction bases with no gene match: 6. The CDR3 runs to 13 residues. Germline V gene lookup returns CDR1 SNHLY and CDR2 FYNNEI. For the CDR3, the DNA is TGTGCCAGCAGTCTGACTAGCGCCGGCGAGCAGTACGTC. Translating it yields CASSLTSAGEQYV.

On this clone itself: A read error may account for a junction end that differs from germline. V is TRBV19 and J is TRBJ2-2; D not certain. CDR1 is LNHDA, CDR2 SQIVND, per germline (reference sequence). The CDR3 totals 14 residues. The CDR3 region has the DNA TGTGCCAGTAGTATAGTACAGAACTCCGGGGAGCTGTTTTTT. This encodes CASSIVQNSGELFF.

This clone was observed a single time. The chain couples TRBV7-8 to TRBJ1-6, with D unclear. CDR3 length equals 13 residues. Germline V gene data show CDR1 as SGHVS and CDR2 as FQNEAQ. The germline V and J ends were trimmed by 4 bases and 9 bases, with 10 bases remaining between them. The CDR3 spells CASSSTAGSPLHF. DNA of the CDR3: TGTGCCAGCAGCTCCACCGCGGGTTCACCCCTCCACTTT.

The chain has TRBV7-8 and TRBJ2-5, with D maybe TRBD1 (6 bases). V lost 5 bases and J 6 bases, leaving 19 bases between the germline ends. The length of the CDR3 is 15 residues. Germline-derived CDR1 and CDR2 are SGHVS and FQNEAQ. Written as DNA, the CDR3 is TGTGCCAGCAGCGACAATACTAGGGGGAGACAGACCCAGTACTTC. It yields the protein CASSDNTRGRQTQYF.

This sequence joins TRBV4-2 and TRBJ1-3; D unclear. Trimming shortened V by 0 bases and J by 4 bases, and 10 bases separated the two germline ends. The germline V gene encodes CDR1 LGHNA and CDR2 YNFKEQ. The CDR3 consists of 15 residues. DNA of the CDR3: TGTGCCAGCAGCCAAGATCCAGGATCCGGAAACACCATATATTTT. It encodes CASSQDPGSGNTIYF.

V and J are TRBV18 and TRBJ2-7; no clear D. Trimming pared 0 bases from V and 3 bases from J, leaving 9 bases between. The CDR3 runs to 14 residues. Germline values: CDR1 KGHSH, CDR2 LQKENI. The CDR3 region is CASSPPAQIYEQYV. CDR3 in DNA: TGTGCCAGCTCACCACCCGCACAAATCTACGAGCAGTACGTC.

The chain employs TRBV7-9 and TRBJ2-1, with D perhaps TRBD2 (5 bases). Germline CDR1 is SEHNR and CDR2 is FQNEAQ (reference sequence). This CDR3 contains 14 residues. Trimming removed 5 bases at V and 10 bases at J, with 18 bases between. The CDR3 bases are TGTGCCAGCAGCACGGAGCGGCCCTCGGAAGAGCAGTTCTTC. Translating gives CASSTERPSEEQFF.

This clone was seen just once. The chain combines TRBV24-1 with TRBJ2-5, with D unclear. This CDR3 is built from 14 residues. Per germline, CDR1 KGHDR and CDR2 SFDVKD. Trimming took 3 bases from V and 2 from J, leaving 9 bases between them. Written as DNA, the CDR3 is TGTGCCACCAGTGATCCCGACCCTCAAGAGACCCAGTACTTC. The encoded protein is CATSDPDPQETQYF.

The rearrangement uses TRBV6-5 and TRBJ2-1; TRBD1 aligns across 9 bases. The CDR3 covers 14 residues. From germline, CDR1 is MNHEY and CDR2 SVGAGI. Trimming at V came to 9 bases and at J to 6 bases, leaving 9 bases not matched to a gene. CDR3 loop: CASVGADRGNEQFF. CDR3 in DNA: TGTGCCAGTGTCGGAGCGGACAGGGGCAATGAGCAGTTCTTC.

About this clone: This sample includes further DNA sequences coding for the same CDR3. The chain has TRBV5-1 and TRBJ1-2, with 7 bases identical to TRBD1. V shed 0 bases and J 2 bases; nucleotides not matched to a gene: 4. The length of the CDR3 is 15 residues. Germline V CDR1 and CDR2: SGHRS, YFSETQ. The CDR3: CASSLGQGANYGYTF. CDR3 DNA: TGCGCCAGCAGCTTGGGACAGGGAGCGAACTATGGCTACACCTTC.

This clone has a handful of counts. DNA of the CDR3: TGTGCCAGCACTCTACTCAATTCACCCCTCCACTTT. Translating gives CASTLLNSPLHF. The genes are TRBV28 and TRBJ1-6, with D hard to call. Per the germline V gene, CDR1 is MDHEN and CDR2 is SYDVKM. CDR3 length equals 12 residues. Trimming pared 7 bases from V and 7 bases from J, leaving 8 bases between. The full variable domain, in which reference TRBV28 and TRBJ1-6 provide the parts outside the CDR3, is DVKVTQSSRYLVKRTGEKVFLECVQDMDHENMFWYRQDPGLGLRLIYFSYDVKMKEKGDIPEGYSVSREKKERFSLILESASTNQTSMYLCASTLLNSPLHFGNGTRLTVT.